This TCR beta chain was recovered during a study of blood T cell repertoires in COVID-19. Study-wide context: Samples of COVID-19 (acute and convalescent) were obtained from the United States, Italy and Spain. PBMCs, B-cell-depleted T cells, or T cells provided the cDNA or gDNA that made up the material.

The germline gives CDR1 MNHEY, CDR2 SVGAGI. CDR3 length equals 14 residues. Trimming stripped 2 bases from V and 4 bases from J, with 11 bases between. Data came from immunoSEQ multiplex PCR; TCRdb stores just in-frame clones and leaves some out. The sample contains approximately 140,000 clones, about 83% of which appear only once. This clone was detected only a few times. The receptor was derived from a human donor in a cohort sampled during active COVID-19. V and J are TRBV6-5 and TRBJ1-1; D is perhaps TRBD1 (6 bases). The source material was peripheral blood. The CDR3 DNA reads TGTGCCAGCAGTTACATACCAGGGGTCACTGAAGCTTTCTTT. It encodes CASSYIPGVTEAFF.